This T cell receptor beta chain was captured by sequencing in a study of OX40 agonist ivuxolimab in advanced cancers. Study summary: Each patient was given ivuxolimab into a vein every 2 weeks, at 0.01 to 10 mg/kg.

Germline V gene sequence: CDR1 MDHEN, CDR2 SYDVKM. The CDR3 length is 17 residues. V lost 6 bases and J 2 bases, leaving 20 bases between the germline ends. TCRdb's table, derived via immunoSEQ multiplex PCR, lists solely in-frame clones and lacks some. Among almost 70,000 clones listed, 86% were seen once. This clonotype was obtained from an adult with an advanced solid tumor such as melanoma, head and neck, liver or kidney cancer. This rearrangement joins TRBV28 to TRBJ1-3, with D possibly matching TRBD1 (6 bases). The sample consisted of CD4+ or CD8+ T cells sorted from blood, taken in a trial of the OX40 agonist ivuxolimab. CDR3 loop: CASRATARGTPGNTIYF. CDR3 DNA: TGTGCCAGCAGGGCTACGGCCAGGGGCACCCCTGGAAACACCATATATTTT.